This T cell receptor (beta chain) appears in the sequencing data of a study of CD8 T cells in Susac syndrome. Notes on the study in general: Susac CD8+ cells expanded clonally the most in TEMRA cells and in active patients.

Random hexamers primed reverse transcription of about 0.45 to 1 ug RNA. MiXCR was run by TCRdb on the immunoSEQ multiplex PCR reads, yielding one entry per CDR3 protein. In the table there are about 80,000 distinct CDR3 sequences, roughly 94% of which are singletons. V gave up 4 bases and J gave up 4 bases, with 15 bases separating them. The CDR3 runs 15 residues. CDR1 and CDR2 from the germline V gene are KGHDR and SFDVKD. TCR beta from blood CD8+ and CD4+ T cells was sequenced. TEMRA cells were FACS-enriched, with CD8+ and CD4+ T cells isolated negatively. Turning to this clonotype: Antigen: not known.

J is TRBJ2-5 and V is TRBV24-1, with D possibly TRBD2 on 6 matching bases. The sequenced sample was CD8+ T cells from PBMCs. This clonotype was obtained from a human donor with Susac syndrome. CDR3 in amino acids: CATSDQGDWGETQYF. In nucleotides, the CDR3 is TGTGCCACCAGTGACCAAGGGGACTGGGGAGAGACCCAGTACTTC.